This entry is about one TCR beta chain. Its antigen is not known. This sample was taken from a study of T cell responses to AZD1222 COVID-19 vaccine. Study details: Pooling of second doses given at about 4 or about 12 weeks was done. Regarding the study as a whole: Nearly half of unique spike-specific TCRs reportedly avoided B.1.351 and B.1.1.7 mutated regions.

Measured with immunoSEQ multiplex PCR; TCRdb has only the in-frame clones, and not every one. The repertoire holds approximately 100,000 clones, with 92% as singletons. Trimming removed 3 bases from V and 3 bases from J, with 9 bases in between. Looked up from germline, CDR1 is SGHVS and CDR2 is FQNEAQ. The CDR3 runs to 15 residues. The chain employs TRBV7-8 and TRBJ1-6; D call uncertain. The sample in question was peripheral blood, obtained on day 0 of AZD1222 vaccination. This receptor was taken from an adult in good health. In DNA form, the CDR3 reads TGTGCCAGCAGCTTTCTGGAGGGCTATAATTCACCCCTCCACTTT. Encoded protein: CASSFLEGYNSPLHF.